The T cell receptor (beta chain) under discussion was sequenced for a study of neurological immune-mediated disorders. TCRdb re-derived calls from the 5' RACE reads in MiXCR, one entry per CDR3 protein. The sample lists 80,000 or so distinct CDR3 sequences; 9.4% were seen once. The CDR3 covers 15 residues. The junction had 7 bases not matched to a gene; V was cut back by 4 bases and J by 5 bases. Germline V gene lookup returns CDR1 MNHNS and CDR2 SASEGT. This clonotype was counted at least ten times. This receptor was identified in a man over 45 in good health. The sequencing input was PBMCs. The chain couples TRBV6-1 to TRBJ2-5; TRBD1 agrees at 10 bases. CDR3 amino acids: CASSGRTGGEETQYF. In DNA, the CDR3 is TGTGCCAGCAGTGGACGGACAGGGGGTGAGGAGACCCAGTACTTC.